What follows are 13 T cell receptor beta chains derived from one specimen sequenced in a study of cytomegalovirus exposure and HLA in healthy donors. The method was immunoSEQ multiplex PCR; TCRdb's version includes in-frame clones alone and lacks a portion of them. This table has 150,000 to 200,000 clones, roughly 81% appearing once. Sequencing input: PBMCs. The receptors stem from a woman aged 25 to 39 in good health and CMV-seronegative.

The V and J genes are TRBV6-5 and TRBJ2-7, with D tentatively TRBD2 (5 bases). The germline V gene encodes CDR1 MNHEY and CDR2 SVGAGI. Trimming removed 0 bases at V and 6 bases at J, with 15 bases between. The CDR3 loop spans 15 amino acids. CDR3 sequence: CASSYSSRPGIEQYF. For the CDR3, the DNA is TGTGCCAGCAGTTACTCCTCCCGCCCGGGGATCGAGCAGTACTTC.

The chain has TRBV30 and TRBJ1-2; 8 bases are shared with TRBD1. The germline CDR1 and CDR2 sequences are GTSNPN and SVGIG (reference sequence). The CDR3 totals 15 residues. V was clipped by 0 bases and J by 2 bases; unmatched bases: 5. The CDR3 nucleotides are TGTGCCTGGAGTGTACATCAGGGGGCGAACTATGGCTACACCTTC. This sequence encodes CAWSVHQGANYGYTF.

This clone was seen a single time. DNA of the CDR3: TGTGCCTGGAGTCAGCGCAGAGCAGATACGCAGTATTTT. This encodes CAWSQRRADTQYF. This chain links TRBV30 with TRBJ2-3; D gene ambiguous. This CDR3 region has 13 residues. From germline, CDR1 is GTSNPN and CDR2 SVGIG (reference sequence). Between the trimmed V and J ends, which lost 2 bases and 4 bases, there was a span of 10 bases.

The sample holds a few counts of this clone. The rearrangement uses TRBV2 and TRBJ2-2; TRBD2 is a possible D gene (6 bases). The germline V and J ends were trimmed by 6 bases and 2 bases, with 10 bases remaining between them. CDR1 and CDR2 (germline): SNHLY, FYNNEI. The CDR3 runs to 14 residues. CDR3 nucleotide sequence: TGTGCCAGCAGGGGGACTCTCAACACCGGGGAGCTGTTTTTT. Protein: CASRGTLNTGELFF.

This chain connects TRBV2 to TRBJ1-2; D gene unclear. Germline CDR1 SNHLY, CDR2 FYNNEI. The CDR3 has 12 amino acids. V gave up 6 bases and J gave up 7 bases, with 12 bases separating them. CDR3 nucleotides: TGTGCCAGCAGCTCTAACCCGCGTGGCTACACCTTC. Protein: CASSSNPRGYTF.

The chain employs TRBV7-9 and TRBJ2-7; 7 nucleotides match TRBD1. Germline V CDR1 and CDR2: SEHNR, FQNEAQ (reference sequence). CDR3 size: 15 residues. Germline trimming cut 6 bases from V and 8 bases from J; bases unmatched to any gene: 16. In DNA, the CDR3 is TGTGCCAGCAGGCCAGCTGTGACAGGGTCTCTTAAGCAGTACTTC. This codes for CASRPAVTGSLKQYF.

This clone was observed at least ten times. The V call is TRBV28, the J call TRBJ1-2; 12 nucleotides align to TRBD1. The CDR3 has 17 residues. The ends lost 6 bases at V and 4 bases at J; junction bases unmatched: 12. Germline assignment: CDR1 MDHEN and CDR2 SYDVKM. CDR3 DNA sequence: TGTGCCAGCAGCCAAGCCGGGACAGGGGGCGCAGCCTATGGCTACACCTTC. Residues: CASSQAGTGGAAYGYTF.

The count of this clone is one. The chain has TRBV11-2 and TRBJ2-1; TRBD1 is a possible D gene (6 bases). Germline V gene data show CDR1 as SGHAT and CDR2 as FQNNGV. The V end lost 5 bases, the J end lost 6 bases, and 14 bases lay between the germline ends. The length of the CDR3 is 14 residues. The CDR3 coding sequence is TGTGCCAGCAGCCCCAGGCCGGACAGCAATGAGCAGTTCTTC. It translates to CASSPRPDSNEQFF.

CDR3 in DNA: TGTGCCACCTTGGGACAGTGGAACACTGAAGCTTTCTTT. Translated: CATLGQWNTEAFF. The chain carries TRBV7-2 and TRBJ1-1; 7 positions match TRBD1. CDR1 and CDR2 from the germline V gene are SGHTA and FQGNSA. V trimming: 10 bases; J trimming: 1 base; junction bases outside the gene matches: 6. The CDR3 has 13 amino acids.

This chain connects TRBV6-1 to TRBJ2-1; 8 bases align to TRBD2. CDR3 size: 14 residues. The V gene end was trimmed by 10 bases and the J gene end by 5 bases; junction bases not matched to a gene: 10. The germline V gene encodes CDR1 MNHNS and CDR2 SASEGT. The CDR3 protein is CATLERGGHNEQFF. CDR3 sequence (DNA): TGTGCCACGCTCGAACGGGGGGGACACAATGAGCAGTTCTTC.

V usage is TRBV2 and J usage is TRBJ2-7; 7 positions agree with TRBD1. The V segment lost 8 bases and the J segment 4 bases; nucleotides outside the gene matches: 14. The CDR3 is 15 residues long. From germline, CDR1 is SNHLY and CDR2 FYNNEI. The CDR3 DNA is TGTGCCAGCGGGCCAGGGACAGAATTTCCTTACGAGCAGTACTTC. Translating gives CASGPGTEFPYEQYF.

The V call is TRBV6-1, the J call TRBJ2-7; TRBD1 aligns across 8 bases. The CDR3 is made up of 15 amino acids. V gave up 1 base and J gave up 2 bases; unmatched junction bases: 4. Looked up from germline, CDR1 is MNHNS and CDR2 is SASEGT. The CDR3 region is CASSEGAGGAYEQYF. In DNA form, the CDR3 reads TGTGCCAGCAGTGAAGGGGCAGGGGGCGCCTACGAGCAGTACTTC.

V is TRBV13 and J is TRBJ2-7; the D is unclear. This CDR3 has 14 amino acids. In germline, CDR1 is PRHDT, CDR2 FYEKMQ (reference sequence). The germline V and J ends were trimmed by 4 bases and 1 base, with 11 bases remaining between them. CDR3 sequence: CASSSVVLSYEQYF. The CDR3 coding sequence is TGTGCCAGCAGCTCAGTCGTTTTGTCCTACGAGCAGTACTTC.